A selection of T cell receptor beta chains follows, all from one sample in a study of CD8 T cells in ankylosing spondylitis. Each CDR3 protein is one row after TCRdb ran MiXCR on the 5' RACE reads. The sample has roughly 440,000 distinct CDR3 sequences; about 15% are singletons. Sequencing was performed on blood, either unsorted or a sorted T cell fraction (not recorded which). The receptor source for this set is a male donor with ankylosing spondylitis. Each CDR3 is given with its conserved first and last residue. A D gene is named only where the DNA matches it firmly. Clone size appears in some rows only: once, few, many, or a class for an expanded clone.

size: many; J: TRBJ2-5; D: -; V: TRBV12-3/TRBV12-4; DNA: TGTGCCAGCAGTGAGGGGGGGCTCTTGGAAGAGACCCAGTACTTC; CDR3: CASSEGGLLEETQYF
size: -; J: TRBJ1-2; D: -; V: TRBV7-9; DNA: TGTGCCAGCAGCTTTCCGCAGGGCTTAGGCTACACCTTC; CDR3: CASSFPQGLGYTF
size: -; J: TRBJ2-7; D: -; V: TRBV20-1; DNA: TGCAGTGCCAGTGGGCCCGACAGGTACGAGCAGTACTTC; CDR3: CSASGPDRYEQYF
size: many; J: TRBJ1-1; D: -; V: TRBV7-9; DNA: TGTGCCAGCAGTCCAAGGTTGGGAGGGGAGGTTGAAGCTTTCTTT; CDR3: CASSPRLGGEVEAFF
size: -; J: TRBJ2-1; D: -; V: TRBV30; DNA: TGTGCCTGGAGCCCCTGGGATGAGCAGTTCTTC; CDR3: CAWSPWDEQFF
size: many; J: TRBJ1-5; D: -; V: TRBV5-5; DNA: TGTGCCAGCAGCTTGACCCCTTTTCAGCCCCAGCATTTT; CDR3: CASSLTPFQPQHF
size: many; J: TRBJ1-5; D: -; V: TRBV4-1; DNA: TGCGCCAGCAGCCAAGGGGTACTTAGCAATCAGCCCCAGCATTTT; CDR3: CASSQGVLSNQPQHF
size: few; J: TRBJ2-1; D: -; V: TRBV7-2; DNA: TGTGCCAGCAGCTCCCGGGAGATCTCCTACAATGAGCAGTTCTTC; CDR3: CASSSREISYNEQFF
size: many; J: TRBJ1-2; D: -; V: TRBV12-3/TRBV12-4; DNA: TGTGCCAGCAGTTTTGTAAAAGGCTACACCTTC; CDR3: CASSFVKGYTF
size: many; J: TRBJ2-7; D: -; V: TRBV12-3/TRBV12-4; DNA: TGTGCCAGCAGGTCAAGAGGCTACGAGCAGTACTTC; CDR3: CASRSRGYEQYF
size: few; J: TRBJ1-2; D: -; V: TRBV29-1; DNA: TGCAGCGTTGGGGGAGCTGGCTATGGCTACACCTTC; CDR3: CSVGGAGYGYTF
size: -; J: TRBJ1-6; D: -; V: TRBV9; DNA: TGTGCCAGCAGCGTTAGCGATTCACCCCTCCACTTT; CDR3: CASSVSDSPLHF
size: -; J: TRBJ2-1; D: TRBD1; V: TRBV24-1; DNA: TGTGCCACCAGTGATCCGGGACAGGGGAGGGATGAGCAGTTCTTC; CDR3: CATSDPGQGRDEQFF
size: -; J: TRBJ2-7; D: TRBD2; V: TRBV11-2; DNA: TGTGCCAGCAGACAACTACTAGCGATTGGCTACGAGCAGTACTTC; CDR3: CASRQLLAIGYEQYF
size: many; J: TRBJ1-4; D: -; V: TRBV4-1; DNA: TGCGCCAGCGGTCGTGGGGGTGCAACTAATGAAAAACTGTTTTTT; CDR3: CASGRGGATNEKLFF
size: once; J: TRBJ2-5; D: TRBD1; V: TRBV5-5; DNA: TGTGCCAGCAGCCCTTGGGACAGCTGCGTGGGGACCCAGTACTTC; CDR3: CASSPWDSCVGTQYF
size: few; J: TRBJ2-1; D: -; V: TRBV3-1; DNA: TGTGCCAGCAGCCAAGCGGTGGGGGATGAGCAGTTCTTC; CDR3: CASSQAVGDEQFF
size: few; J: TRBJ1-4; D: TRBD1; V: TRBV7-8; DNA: TGTGCCAGCAGCTTGAGCCTCCCGGGACAGGCCCTGATGAAACTGTTTTTT; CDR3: CASSLSLPGQALMKLFF
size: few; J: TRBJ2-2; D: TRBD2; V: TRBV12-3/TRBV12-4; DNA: TGTGCCAGCAGTTTAGTACCGGGGGGAAACACCGGGGAGCTGTTTTTT; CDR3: CASSLVPGGNTGELFF